This TCR beta chain is from a study of T cells in localized non-small cell lung cancer. General study points: Clonality peaked in uninvolved adjacent lung rather than tumor. Tumor samples were not multi-region, leaving intratumor heterogeneity unexcluded. Longer overall survival was linked to higher blood T cell density. When the top 100 tumor clones were examined, a median 57 of them also appeared in the adjacent lung, which was paired and uninvolved.

The assay was immunoSEQ multiplex PCR, and TCRdb's table has in-frame clones only and misses some. The data show some 50,000 clones, roughly 83% seen once. CDR3 length equals 16 residues. Trimming left V 0 bases short and J 2 bases short, with 14 bases between. The germline V gene encodes CDR1 SGDLS and CDR2 YYNGEE. Turning to this clone: Antigen unknown.

The specimen comprised peripheral blood mononuclear cells, sampled before any cancer treatment. The chain carries TRBV9 and TRBJ2-5; D gene uncertain. The clonotype was recovered from a man aged 35 to 69 with stage III lung adenocarcinoma. CDR3 DNA: TGTGCCAGCAGCGTAGGGCCCGGGTCAAGACAAGAGACCCAGTACTTC. Its protein product is CASSVGPGSRQETQYF. The full variable domain, completed using reference TRBV9 and TRBJ2-5, is DSGVTQTPKHLITATGQRVTLRCSPRSGDLSVYWYQQSLDQGLQFLIQYYNGEERAKGNILERFSAQQFPDLHSELNLSSLELGDSALYFCASSVGPGSRQETQYFGPGTRLLVL.